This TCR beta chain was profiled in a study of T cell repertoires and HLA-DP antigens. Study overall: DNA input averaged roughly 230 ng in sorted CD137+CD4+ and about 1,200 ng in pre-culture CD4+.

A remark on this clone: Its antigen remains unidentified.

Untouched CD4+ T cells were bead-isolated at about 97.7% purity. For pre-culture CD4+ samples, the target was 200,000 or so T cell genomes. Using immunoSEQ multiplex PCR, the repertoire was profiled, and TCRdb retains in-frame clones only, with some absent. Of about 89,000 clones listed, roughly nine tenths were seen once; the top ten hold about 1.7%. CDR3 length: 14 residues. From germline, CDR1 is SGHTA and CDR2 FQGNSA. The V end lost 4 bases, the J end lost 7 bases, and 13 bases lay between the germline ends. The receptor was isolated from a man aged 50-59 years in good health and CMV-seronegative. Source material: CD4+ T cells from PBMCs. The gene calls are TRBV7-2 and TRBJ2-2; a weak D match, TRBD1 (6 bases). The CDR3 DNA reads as TGTGCCAGCAGCTCCCCCAGGGGTGGCGGGGAGCTGTTTTTT. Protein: CASSSPRGGGELFF.